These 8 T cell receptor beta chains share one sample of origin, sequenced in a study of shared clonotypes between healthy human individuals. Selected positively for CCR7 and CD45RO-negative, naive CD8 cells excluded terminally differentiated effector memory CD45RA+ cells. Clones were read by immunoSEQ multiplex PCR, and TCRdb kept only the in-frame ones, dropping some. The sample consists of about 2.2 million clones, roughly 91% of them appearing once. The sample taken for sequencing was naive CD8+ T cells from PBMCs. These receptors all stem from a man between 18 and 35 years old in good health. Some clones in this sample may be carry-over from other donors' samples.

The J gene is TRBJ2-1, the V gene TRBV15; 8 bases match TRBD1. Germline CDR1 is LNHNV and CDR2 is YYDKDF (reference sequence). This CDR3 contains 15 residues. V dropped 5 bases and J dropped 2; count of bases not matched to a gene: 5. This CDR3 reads CATSGQGEAYNEQFF. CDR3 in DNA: TGTGCCACCAGCGGACAGGGTGAGGCCTACAATGAGCAGTTCTTC. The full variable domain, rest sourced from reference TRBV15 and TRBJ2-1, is DAMVIQNPRYQVTQFGKPVTLSCSQTLNHNVMYWYQQKSSQAPKLLFHYYDKDFNNEADTPDNFQSRRPNTSFCFLDIRSPGLGDTAMYLCATSGQGEAYNEQFFGPGTRLTVL.

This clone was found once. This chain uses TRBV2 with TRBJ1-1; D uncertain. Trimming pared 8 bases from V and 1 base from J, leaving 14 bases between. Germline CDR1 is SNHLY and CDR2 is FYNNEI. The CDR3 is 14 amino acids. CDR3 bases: TGTGCCAGCCGAACTCCCGGCGCGAACACTGAAGCTTTCTTT. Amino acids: CASRTPGANTEAFF.

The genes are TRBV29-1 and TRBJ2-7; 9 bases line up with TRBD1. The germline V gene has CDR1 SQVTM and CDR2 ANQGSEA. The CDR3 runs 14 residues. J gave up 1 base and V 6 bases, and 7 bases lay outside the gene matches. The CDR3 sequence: CSVTGTGFSYEQYF. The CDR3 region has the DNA TGCAGCGTGACCGGGACAGGGTTTTCCTACGAGCAGTACTTC.

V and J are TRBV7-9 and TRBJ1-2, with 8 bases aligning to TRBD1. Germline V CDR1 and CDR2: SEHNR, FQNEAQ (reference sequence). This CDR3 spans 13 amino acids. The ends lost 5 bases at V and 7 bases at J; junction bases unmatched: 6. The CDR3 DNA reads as TGTGCCAGCAGCACAGGGACAGGTACTGGCTACACCTTC. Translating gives CASSTGTGTGYTF.

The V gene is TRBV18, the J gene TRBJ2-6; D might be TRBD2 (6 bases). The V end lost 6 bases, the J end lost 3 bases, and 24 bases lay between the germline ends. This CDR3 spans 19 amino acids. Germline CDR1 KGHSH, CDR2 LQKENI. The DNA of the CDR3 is TGTGCCAGCTCCCCGAGCCGCGGAGGGGTTAGTGGTGGGGCCAACGTCCTGACTTTC. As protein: CASSPSRGGVSGGANVLTF.

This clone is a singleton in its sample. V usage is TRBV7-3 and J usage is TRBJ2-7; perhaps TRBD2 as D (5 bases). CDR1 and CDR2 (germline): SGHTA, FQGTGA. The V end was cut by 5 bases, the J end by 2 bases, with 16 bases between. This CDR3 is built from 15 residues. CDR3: CASSPGIAQPYEQYF. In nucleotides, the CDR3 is TGTGCCAGCAGCCCCGGGATAGCTCAACCCTACGAGCAGTACTTC.

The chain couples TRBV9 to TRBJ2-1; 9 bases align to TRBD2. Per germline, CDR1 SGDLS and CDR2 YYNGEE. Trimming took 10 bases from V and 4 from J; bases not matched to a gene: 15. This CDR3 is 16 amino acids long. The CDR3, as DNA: TGTGCCTCGGGGGATCCGGCTAGCGGGGATTACAATGAGCAGTTCTTC. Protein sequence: CASGDPASGDYNEQFF. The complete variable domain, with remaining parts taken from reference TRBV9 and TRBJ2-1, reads DSGVTQTPKHLITATGQRVTLRCSPRSGDLSVYWYQQSLDQGLQFLIQYYNGEERAKGNILERFSAQQFPDLHSELNLSSLELGDSALYFCASGDPASGDYNEQFFGPGTRLTVL.

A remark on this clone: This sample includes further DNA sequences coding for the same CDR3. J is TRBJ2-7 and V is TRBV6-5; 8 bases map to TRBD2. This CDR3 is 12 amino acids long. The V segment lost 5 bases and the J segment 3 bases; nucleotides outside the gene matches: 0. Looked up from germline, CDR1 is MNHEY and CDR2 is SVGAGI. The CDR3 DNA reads TGTGCCAGCAGTGGGACTAGCTACGAGCAGTACTTC. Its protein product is CASSGTSYEQYF.